This T cell receptor (beta chain) was sequenced in a study of vaccination effects on CD4 cells after COVID-19. Between the trimmed V and J ends, which lost 3 bases and 3 bases, there was a span of 8 bases. CDR3 size: 13 residues. CDR1 and CDR2 from the germline V gene are SGHTA and FQGNSA. Antigen-specific CD4+ T cells were expanded (with viral peptide pools) by the ViraFEST assay ahead of sequencing. Culture proceeded for 10 days, and CD4+ T cells were then isolated. Nucleocapsid antibody tests were negative, and the vaccine recipients had no prior SARS-CoV-2 infection. They grew over 1.5 million PBMC in each well, adding around 10 IU/ml IL-2 and around 9.6 ug/ml peptides. Half the medium was replaced with IL-2 medium on days 3 and 7. Notes on this clone: What it recognizes is unknown.

The protocol was immunoSEQ multiplex PCR, while the TCRdb copy is restricted to in-frame clones and leaves out a portion. The sample records 23,000 or so clones, just under 75% being singletons. V and J are TRBV7-2 and TRBJ2-5; D call uncertain. The TCR comes from a human donor who received a COVID-19 vaccine. Material: CD4+ T cells from PBMCs cultured with SARS-CoV-2 spike peptides, obtained before COVID-19 vaccination. Here the CDR3 reads CASSFSQEETQYF. CDR3 DNA: TGTGCCAGCAGCTTTAGTCAAGAAGAGACCCAGTACTTC. Drawing the rest from reference TRBV7-2 and TRBJ2-5, the complete variable domain is GAGVSQSPSNKVTEKGKDVELRCDPISGHTALYWYRQSLGQGLEFLIYFQGNSAPDKSGLPSDRFSAERTGGSVSTLTIQRTQQEDSAVYLCASSFSQEETQYFGPGTRLLVL.